One sample yielded the 30 T cell receptor beta chains listed below, sequenced in a study of T cells in women clearing cervical HPV infection. Data came from immunoSEQ multiplex PCR; TCRdb stores just in-frame clones and leaves some out. Its clone listing holds some 24,000 clones. The sample comprised blood buffy coat. These receptors were obtained from a woman between 18 and 70 years old with a cervical HPV16 infection that either progressed to CIN3+ or cleared (not recorded which).

The CDR3 sequence is CASSLGGANTGELFF. Incomplete CDR3 DNA: TGTGCCAGCAGCTTGGGGGGGGCGAACACCGGGGAG. The chain carries TRBV7-3 and TRBJ2-2; 7 bases align to TRBD2. The read ends 3 residues early relative to the CDR3; the germline J gene fills the gap. The CDR3 loop spans 15 amino acids. Looked up from germline, CDR1 is SGHTA and CDR2 is FQGTGA. V lost 3 bases and J lost 0; bases outside the gene matches: 1.

On this clone itself: The CDR3 extends 3 residues past the end of the read, so its final part is completed from the germline J gene. This rearrangement joins TRBV5-1 to TRBJ2-2, with TRBD2 as a possible D gene (6 bases). Looked up from germline, CDR1 is SGHRS and CDR2 is YFSETQ. The CDR3 covers 15 residues. CDR3 DNA, as far as it was read: TGCGCCAGCAGCTTTCTCCCCGGGGAGGATGAAAAG. Amino acids: CASSFLPGEDEK. The whole CDR3 region reads CASSFLPGEDEKLFF. The entire variable domain, with the rest obtained from reference TRBV5-1 and TRBJ2-2, is as follows: KAGVTQTPRYLIKTRGQQVTLSCSPISGHRSVSWYQQTPGQGLQFLFEYFSETQRNKGNFPGRFSGRQFSNSRSEMNVSTLELGDSALYLCASSFLPGEDEKLFFGEGSRLTVL.

To note about this clone: The sequence runs out 3 residues before the end of the CDR3; the remainder is reconstructed from the germline J gene. V and J are TRBV19 and TRBJ1-1; a weak D match, TRBD1 (5 bases). V shed 4 bases and J shed 5 bases, with 14 bases lying between them. CDR1 is LNHDA and CDR2 is SQIVND in the germline V gene (reference sequence). CDR3 length equals 14 residues. The CDR3 sequence is CASSKPGRWTEAFF. The part of the CDR3 DNA that was read is TGTGCCAGTAGTAAACCAGGGAGGTGGACTGAA.

Comment on this clone: The read terminates 3 residues before the CDR3 end, so the remaining end is supplied by the germline J gene. The V and J genes are TRBV6-2 or TRBV6-3 and TRBJ2-7, with D possibly being TRBD1 or TRBD2 (5 bases each). V was shortened by 5 bases and J by 0 bases, with 14 bases between the two germline ends. This CDR3 spans 15 amino acids. The germline V gene has CDR1 MNHEY and CDR2 SVGEGT. CDR3 bases read: TGTGCCAGCAGTCACGAGGGGCGTCCCTCCTACGAG. Amino acids: CASSHEGRPSYE. The CDR3 in its entirety is CASSHEGRPSYEQYF.

A note on this clone: The DNA ends 3 residues before the CDR3 does, and the rest of the CDR3 is filled in from the germline J gene. This chain joins TRBV2 and TRBJ2-1; 12 bases agree with TRBD2. Germline CDR1 SNHLY, CDR2 FYNNEI. V dropped 6 bases and J dropped 9; count of bases not matched to a gene: 9. This CDR3 is built from 15 residues. The DNA read from the CDR3 is TGTGCCAGCAGCGAGGGACTAGCGGGTTATAGTGAG. Residues: CASSEGLAGYSE. The full CDR3 sequence reads CASSEGLAGYSEQFF.

On this clone: Different DNA sequences within this sample yield the same CDR3. The DNA read from the CDR3 is TGTGCCAGTAGTTCTCGACAGGGGGGGAACACC. It encodes CASSSRQGGNT. The complete CDR3 reads CASSSRQGGNTIYF. V and J are TRBV19 and TRBJ1-3; 9 nucleotides match TRBD1. With the read ending 3 residues before the CDR3 end, the germline J gene is used to fill in that end. The CDR3 has 14 residues. V was clipped by 5 bases and J by 7 bases; unmatched bases: 6. Looked up from germline, CDR1 is LNHDA and CDR2 is SQIVND (reference sequence).

About this clone: The CDR3 goes on 3 residues after the read ends, and that part is filled in from the germline J gene. V is TRBV10-1 and J is TRBJ2-1; 7 nucleotides match TRBD1. Unmatched junction bases numbered 5, after V lost 0 bases and J lost 3 bases. CDR1 is WNHNN and CDR2 is SYGVQD in the germline V gene (reference sequence). The CDR3 totals 16 residues. CDR3 loop: CASSESRGQFYNEQFF. The sequenced CDR3 bases are TGCGCCAGCAGTGAGTCGAGGGGACAGTTCTACAATGAG.

According to its frequency, this clone is medium-sized (0.01 to 0.1%). Read data end 3 residues before the CDR3 end; the end is taken from the germline J gene. The chain joins TRBV4-2 to TRBJ2-7; 12 bases match TRBD2. Germline V CDR1 and CDR2: LGHNA, YNFKEQ. J gave up 2 bases and V 4 bases, and 18 bases lay outside the gene matches. The CDR3 contains 20 residues. The CDR3 spells CASSLTGGWTTSGGAYEQYF. Incomplete CDR3 DNA: TGTGCCAGCAGCCTCACAGGGGGCTGGACGACTAGCGGGGGTGCCTACGAG.

As concerns this clone: The read stops 3 residues short of the end of the CDR3; the missing end is completed from the germline J gene. The J gene is TRBJ2-1, the V gene TRBV20-1; a possible D gene is TRBD2 (6 bases). Germline V gives CDR1 DFQATT, CDR2 SNEGSKA (reference sequence). The ends were cut back, 2 bases at V and 2 bases at J, with 13 bases in the middle. The CDR3 is 15 amino acids. The part of the CDR3 DNA that was read is TGCAGTGCTAGACCCTCGGGACTGGCCTACAATGAG. This gives the protein CSARPSGLAYNE. The complete CDR3 protein is CSARPSGLAYNEQFF.

For this clone: The CDR3 end lies 3 residues beyond the end of the read and is filled in from the germline J gene. This sequence joins TRBV7-3 and TRBJ1-2; perhaps TRBD1 as D (5 bases). CDR1 SGHTA and CDR2 FQGTGA come from the germline V gene. The CDR3 sequence is 16 residues long. CDR3 sequence reads: CASSPQGAGNTDDYTF. The sequenced part of the CDR3 DNA is TGTGCCAGCAGCCCCCAGGGAGCGGGGAATACGGATGAC.

CDR3 DNA, as far as it was read: TGCGCCAGCAGCTTAAGTCTAGCGGGAGGAATGAAGGATGAG. Its protein product is CASSLSLAGGMKDE. The whole CDR3 reads CASSLSLAGGMKDEQFF. The V and J genes are TRBV5-1 and TRBJ2-1, with 11 bases fitting TRBD2. The CDR3 end is not reached by the read, which stops 3 residues before it; the germline J gene fills it in. V trimming: 2 bases; J trimming: 8 bases; junction bases outside the gene matches: 12. There are 17 residues in the CDR3. Germline assignment: CDR1 SGHRS and CDR2 YFSETQ.

Remarks on this clone: From the germline J gene comes the end of the CDR3, since the read stops 3 residues before it. The chain uses TRBV7-2 and TRBJ2-7; 7 nucleotides line up with TRBD2. This CDR3 contains 15 residues. Germline CDR1 is SGHTA and CDR2 is FQGNSA. V shed 7 bases, J shed 0 bases, and the junction held 9 bases outside the gene matches. Incomplete CDR3 DNA: TGTGCCAGCACACGGGTCGGGACTAACTCCTACGAG. Its protein is CASTRVGTNSYE. The whole CDR3 reads CASTRVGTNSYEQYF.

In regard to this clone: With the read ending 3 residues before the CDR3 end, the germline J gene is used to fill in that end. The J gene is TRBJ1-1, the V gene TRBV20-1; no definite D call. Trimming cost V 3 bases and J 4 bases, with 9 bases left between them. The CDR3 spans 12 residues. Germline V gives CDR1 DFQATT, CDR2 SNEGSKA (reference sequence). This CDR3 reads CSASPVFTEAFF. The sequenced part of the CDR3 DNA is TGCAGTGCTAGTCCGGTATTCACTGAA.

With respect to this clone: The sequence runs out 3 residues before the end of the CDR3; the remainder is reconstructed from the germline J gene. The chain couples TRBV2 to TRBJ1-6; 11 bases match TRBD1. There are 13 residues in the CDR3. Germline-derived CDR1 and CDR2 are SNHLY and FYNNEI. V was clipped by 8 bases and J by 9 bases; unmatched bases: 3. The sequenced part of the CDR3 DNA is TGTGCCAGCGGACAGGGGGCAATTTCACCC. This encodes CASGQGAISP. The entire CDR3 is CASGQGAISPLHF.

Turning to this clone: With the read ending 3 residues before the CDR3 end, the germline J gene is used to fill in that end. The gene calls are TRBV20-1 and TRBJ2-1; TRBD1 agrees at 10 bases. V dropped 8 bases and J dropped 4; count of bases not matched to a gene: 5. The CDR3 has 13 residues. In germline, CDR1 is DFQATT, CDR2 SNEGSKA (reference sequence). Incomplete CDR3 DNA: TGCAGTACGCGGGACAGGGGATACAATGAG. It specifies CSTRDRGYNE. The full-length CDR3 reads as CSTRDRGYNEQFF.

Regarding this clone: The read stops 3 residues short of the end of the CDR3; the missing end is completed from the germline J gene. V usage is TRBV7-9 and J usage is TRBJ2-3; TRBD2 agrees at 8 bases. From germline, CDR1 is SEHNR and CDR2 FQNEAQ (reference sequence). The CDR3 contains 14 residues. The CDR3 bases that were read are TGTGCCAGTAAGAAATCGGGGGGGCAAGAGACG. The encoded protein is CASKKSGGQET. The whole CDR3 region reads CASKKSGGQETQYF.

A remark on this clone: Mismatch with germline at one junction end may stem from a read error. From the germline J gene comes the end of the CDR3, since the read stops 3 residues before it. V gene TRBV7-8 combines with J gene TRBJ2-3; tentatively, D is TRBD2 (6 bases). This CDR3 is built from 15 residues. The germline V gene has CDR1 SGHVS and CDR2 FQNEAQ. CDR3 loop: CASSLGTGRTDAQYF. The part of the CDR3 DNA that was read is TGTGCCAGCAGCTTGGGGACTGGACGCACAGATGCG.

A note on this clone: The read falls 3 residues short of the CDR3 end, and the missing part is taken from the germline J gene. This rearrangement joins TRBV10-3 to TRBJ2-7; 8 bases align to TRBD2. V trimming: 6 bases; J trimming: 3 bases; junction bases outside the gene matches: 7. The CDR3 is 14 residues long. The V gene's germline CDR1 is ENHRY and CDR2 SYGVKD. CDR3 in amino acids: CAISPGGDIYEQYF. Partial CDR3 DNA: TGTGCCATCAGCCCCGGGGGGGACATCTACGAG.

On this clone itself: The read ends 3 residues before the CDR3 terminus; that terminus is restored from the germline J gene. The chain has TRBV19 and TRBJ1-1; 7 bases are a match to TRBD1. This CDR3 contains 14 residues. The V gene end was trimmed by 6 bases and the J gene end by 4 bases; junction bases not matched to a gene: 8. The germline CDR1 and CDR2 sequences are LNHDA and SQIVND (reference sequence). CDR3 DNA (partial): TGTGCCAGTAGCCCAAGACAGGGTCGCACTGAA. This translates into CASSPRQGRTE. The full-length CDR3 reads as CASSPRQGRTEAFF.

Note on this clone: Read data end 3 residues before the CDR3 end; the end is taken from the germline J gene. The chain couples TRBV7-6 to TRBJ1-2, with 7 bases matching TRBD1. In germline, CDR1 is SGHVS, CDR2 FNYEAQ. There are 16 residues in the CDR3. The V and J ends lost 4 bases and 5 bases, in that order; junction bases with no gene match: 13. The covered CDR3 bases are TGTGCCAGCAGCTCGCACCCCCGGGACAGAGCTTATGGC. It codes for CASSSHPRDRAYG. The full-length CDR3 reads as CASSSHPRDRAYGYTF.

Details on this clone: The CDR3 extends 3 residues past the end of the read, so its final part is completed from the germline J gene. This chain links TRBV19 with TRBJ2-7, with TRBD1 as a possible D gene (5 bases). V was pared by 3 bases and J by 0 bases, with 9 bases between. CDR1 and CDR2 from the germline V gene are LNHDA and SQIVND (reference sequence). The CDR3 spans 14 residues. CDR3 protein: CASSMQGASYEQYF. CDR3 DNA, as far as it was read: TGTGCCAGTAGTATGCAGGGCGCCTCCTACGAG.

As to this clone: The CDR3 is cut off 3 residues early in the read; its end comes from the germline J gene. The V call is TRBV30, the J call TRBJ2-7; 9 bases map to TRBD2. The V gene's germline CDR1 is GTSNPN and CDR2 SVGIG (reference sequence). V gave up 0 bases and J gave up 3 bases; unmatched junction bases: 12. This CDR3 is 17 amino acids long. CDR3 bases read: TGTGCCTGGAGTGTAGAAGTCGGCGCTAGCGGGGACTACGAG. As protein: CAWSVEVGASGDYE. The entire CDR3 protein is CAWSVEVGASGDYEQYF.

Turning to this clone: The read stops 3 residues short of the end of the CDR3; the missing end is completed from the germline J gene. The gene calls are TRBV2 and TRBJ1-2; the match to TRBD1 covers 7 bases. The V segment lost 7 bases and the J segment 5 bases; nucleotides outside the gene matches: 7. This CDR3 is 13 amino acids long. Germline V lookup: CDR1 SNHLY, CDR2 FYNNEI. CDR3 loop: CASTEGRGYGYTF. The CDR3 DNA, read in part, is TGTGCCAGCACGGAGGGCAGGGGGTATGGC.

As for this clone: Read sequence stops 3 residues before the CDR3 end, and the germline J gene provides the missing end. The V gene is TRBV18, the J gene TRBJ2-5; unclear D gene. V lost 4 bases and J lost 3, with 6 bases in between. This CDR3 has 12 amino acids. Germline V gene sequence: CDR1 KGHSH, CDR2 LQKENI. The CDR3 loop is CASSLIEETQYF. The part of the CDR3 DNA that was read is TGTGCCAGCTCACTCATAGAAGAGACC.

Comment on this clone: The read stops 3 residues short of the end of the CDR3; the missing end is completed from the germline J gene. This chain joins TRBV7-8 and TRBJ2-4; 7 positions match TRBD1. The length of the CDR3 is 15 residues. CDR1 and CDR2 from the germline V gene are SGHVS and FQNEAQ. CDR3 protein: CASSPERGQIYGQYF. CDR3 DNA (partial): TGTGCCAGCAGCCCTGAGAGGGGACAGATCTATGGT.

The CDR3 is CASSGSGETQYF. CDR3 DNA, as far as it was read: TGTGCCAGCAGTGGGTCAGGAGAGACG. This rearrangement joins TRBV2 to TRBJ2-3; D remains unclear. The read finishes 3 residues shy of the CDR3 end, and the germline J gene is used to complete it. The CDR3 totals 12 residues. The germline V gene has CDR1 SNHLY and CDR2 FYNNEI.

Points on this clone: The read comes to an end 3 residues before the CDR3 does, leaving the germline J gene to fill in the end. V is TRBV5-1 and J is TRBJ1-4; D gene uncertain. This CDR3 region has 16 residues. Germline CDR1 is SGHRS and CDR2 is YFSETQ. CDR3 DNA (partial): TGCGCCAGCAGCGAGTCGCCGATGAACTATAATTCACCA. This translates into CASSESPMNYNSP. The whole CDR3 protein reads CASSESPMNYNSPLFF.

In the case of this clone: The CDR3 end lies 3 residues beyond the end of the read and is filled in from the germline J gene. This sequence joins TRBV5-4 and TRBJ2-4; 7 positions agree with TRBD2. V trimming: 0 bases; J trimming: 9 bases; junction bases outside the gene matches: 6. The germline gives CDR1 SGHNT, CDR2 YYREEE (reference sequence). This CDR3 spans 14 amino acids. CDR3 sequence reads: CASSLEAGGSIQYF. The part of the CDR3 DNA that was read is TGTGCCAGCAGCTTGGAGGCCGGGGGGAGCATT.

A remark on this clone: The missing CDR3 end, 3 residues past where the read stops, is filled in from the germline J gene. The gene calls are TRBV7-9 and TRBJ1-4; no clear D gene. Germline CDR1 reads SEHNR; CDR2 reads FQNEAQ (reference sequence). The CDR3 loop spans 12 amino acids. The part of the CDR3 DNA that was read is TGTGCCAGCAGCCATCCACGGGGTGGA. This codes for CASSHPRGG. The complete CDR3 sequence is CASSHPRGGLFF.

Concerning this clone itself: The read terminates 3 residues before the CDR3 end, so the remaining end is supplied by the germline J gene. This chain uses TRBV5-4 with TRBJ2-1; 8 nucleotides align to TRBD1. The length of the CDR3 is 15 residues. Germline-derived CDR1 and CDR2 are SGHNT and YYREEE (reference sequence). Trimming took 4 bases from V and 4 from J; bases not matched to a gene: 7. The CDR3 sequence: CASSPTGDTYNEQFF. The DNA read from the CDR3 is TGTGCCAGCAGCCCGACAGGGGACACTTACAATGAG.